Shown below are 5 T cell receptor beta chains from a single sample sequenced in a study of cytomegalovirus exposure and HLA in healthy donors. The study ran its PCR with 60 Vbeta and 13 Jbeta primers. Libraries were prepared by immunoSEQ multiplex PCR; TCRdb keeps only in-frame clonotypes and omits some of them. The table lists 99,000 or so clones, roughly 78% of them singletons. The material sequenced was PBMCs. These receptors were obtained from a woman between 40 and 55 years old in good health and CMV-seronegative.

The J gene is TRBJ2-1, the V gene TRBV7-2, with D possibly matching TRBD2 (6 bases). The CDR3 spans 15 residues. V lost 0 bases and J 7 bases, leaving 13 bases between the germline ends. Germline V gene sequence: CDR1 SGHTA, CDR2 FQGNSA. The CDR3 DNA follows: TGTGCCAGCAGCTTAGCTTACGGGAGCCATAATGAGCAGTTCTTC. It specifies CASSLAYGSHNEQFF. Based on the CDR3 plus reference TRBV7-2 and TRBJ2-1, the full variable domain is GAGVSQSPSNKVTEKGKDVELRCDPISGHTALYWYRQSLGQGLEFLIYFQGNSAPDKSGLPSDRFSAERTGGSVSTLTIQRTQQEDSAVYLCASSLAYGSHNEQFFGPGTRLTVL.

This clone was seen only once. V and J are TRBV10-3 and TRBJ2-7; possibly TRBD1 for D (6 bases). Germline lookup yields CDR1 ENHRY and CDR2 SYGVKD. The CDR3 spans 14 residues. V was cut by 11 bases and J by 0 bases, with 17 bases left in between. Here the CDR3 DNA reads TGTGCCTCCCAAGCCGGGACAAGCTCCTACGAGCAGTACTTC. It is translated as CASQAGTSSYEQYF.

The gene calls are TRBV10-3 and TRBJ2-5, with 8 positions matching TRBD2. The CDR3 sequence is 13 residues long. After removal of 4 bases from V and 4 bases from J, the junction contained 2 bases not matched to a gene. Germline CDR1 is ENHRY and CDR2 is SYGVKD. The CDR3 coding sequence is TGTGCCATCAGTGGGACTAGCAGAGAGACCCAGTACTTC. It codes for CAISGTSRETQYF.

This chain joins TRBV5-8 and TRBJ1-1; tentative D call: TRBD1 (5 bases). The CDR3 consists of 11 residues. Germline CDR1 reads SGHTS; CDR2 reads YDEGEE. The CDR3 DNA sequence: TGTGCATCGGAGGGGAGCGCTGAAGCTTTCTTT. As protein: CASEGSAEAFF. Variable domain in full (rest from reference TRBV5-8 and TRBJ1-1): EAGVTQSPTHLIKTRGQQATLRCSPISGHTSVYWYQQALGLGLQFLLWYDEGEERNRGNFPPRFSGRQFPNYSSELNVNALELEDSALYLCASEGSAEAFFGQGTRLTVV.

V usage is TRBV27 and J usage is TRBJ2-7, with D perhaps TRBD2 (5 bases). CDR3 length: 14 amino acids. Germline V gene data show CDR1 as MNHEY and CDR2 as SMNVEV (reference sequence). Trimming shortened V by 1 base and J by 3 bases, and 10 bases separated the two germline ends. The CDR3 bases are TGTGCCAGCAGTTTATTCCGTCGGGGCTACGAGCAGTACTTC. Residues: CASSLFRRGYEQYF.